Following are 14 T cell receptor beta chains from one sample sequenced in a study of type 1 regulatory T cells (dated by TCRdb to the early 2020s). The paper as a whole reports these results and caveats: A more restricted TCR repertoire was observed in Tr1 cells than in non-Tr1 cells, and this restriction was interpreted in the study as alloantigen-induced clonal expansion.

This sample was sequenced with an Illumina MiSeq. Through fastp at Q25 and MiXCR, TCRdb rebuilt clones from the public reads, retaining in-frame beta chains. Rows matching on CDR3 protein sequence are summarized as one entry with the most common DNA and genes. This sample lists fewer than 80,000 distinct CDR3 sequences; roughly 20% were detected once. Clones ranked in the top ten supply around 8.1% of the sample. Their cognate antigens are unknown. Sequencing used cultured type 1 regulatory T (Tr1) cells, either the whole culture or a sorted fraction (not recorded which). The cell subset or site label corresponds to: type 1 regulatory T cells sorted from the T-allo10 product. These receptors were taken from a human donor in good health.

V usage is TRBV7-9 and J usage is TRBJ1-1; no reliable D call. Trimming took off 7 bases at V and 11 bases at J, with 17 bases between the two ends. Germline V gene lookup returns CDR1 SEHNR and CDR2 FQNEAQ (reference sequence). The CDR3 contains 12 residues. CDR3 nucleotide sequence: TGTGCCAGCACCCGTGTAGTAGGGTTCGCTTTCTTT. This sequence encodes CASTRVVGFAFF.

This clonotype was seen once. This sequence joins TRBV5-1 and TRBJ2-3; 8 bases line up with TRBD1. The ends lost 3 bases at V and 5 bases at J; junction bases unmatched: 8. Looked up from germline, CDR1 is SGHRS and CDR2 is YFSETQ. There are 15 residues in the CDR3. Here the CDR3 DNA reads TGCGCCAGCAGCTCAAACAGGGGGTCGATAGATACGCAGTATTTT. Protein sequence: CASSSNRGSIDTQYF.

The chain has TRBV20-1 and TRBJ2-3; TRBD2 agrees at 11 bases. Unmatched junction bases numbered 7, after V lost 4 bases and J lost 4 bases. Germline values: CDR1 DFQATT, CDR2 SNEGSKA (reference sequence). CDR3 length: 15 residues. CDR3 in amino acids: CSAILAGGPADTQYF. The CDR3 coding sequence is TGCAGTGCTATTCTAGCGGGAGGCCCTGCAGATACGCAGTATTTT.

This clonotype showed up just a few times. The chain's CDR3 is CASSSGTSGSGDEQFF. The DNA of the CDR3 is TGCGCCAGCAGCTCGGGGACTAGCGGGAGTGGGGATGAGCAGTTCTTC. This rearrangement joins TRBV5-1 to TRBJ2-1; 14 nucleotides line up with TRBD2. Germline V CDR1 and CDR2: SGHRS, YFSETQ. The trim removed 3 bases at V and 8 bases at J, leaving 7 bases unmatched. This CDR3 has 16 residues. The entire variable domain, with the rest obtained from reference TRBV5-1 and TRBJ2-1, is as follows: KAGVTQTPRYLIKTRGQQVTLSCSPISGHRSVSWYQQTPGQGLQFLFEYFSETQRNKGNFPGRFSGRQFSNSRSEMNVSTLELGDSALYLCASSSGTSGSGDEQFFGPGTRLTVL.

The V and J genes are TRBV20-1 and TRBJ2-1, with 10 bases identical to TRBD2. Per the germline V gene, CDR1 is DFQATT and CDR2 is SNEGSKA (reference sequence). The CDR3 length is 14 residues. J lost 6 bases, V lost 2 bases, and 4 bases had no gene match. CDR3 in DNA: TGCAGTGCTAGAAAGTCTAGCGGGAGCAATGAGCAGTTCTTC. This translates into CSARKSSGSNEQFF.

This chain links TRBV4-2 with TRBJ1-2; D is ambiguous. With 0 bases removed from V and 3 bases from J, the gap between germline ends came to 11 bases. Germline V lookup: CDR1 LGHNA, CDR2 YNFKEQ. The CDR3 extends over 15 amino acids. CDR3 residues: CASSQDGDGDYGYTF. The CDR3 coding sequence is TGTGCCAGCAGCCAAGATGGTGACGGTGACTATGGCTACACCTTC.

This chain links TRBV18 with TRBJ1-2; 9 nucleotides match TRBD1. V gave up 5 bases and J gave up 2 bases; unmatched junction bases: 6. The length of the CDR3 is 15 residues. Looked up from germline, CDR1 is KGHSH and CDR2 is LQKENI. The CDR3 DNA sequence: TGTGCCAGCTCATTGACCGGGACAGGGAACTATGGCTACACCTTC. It codes for CASSLTGTGNYGYTF.

The rearrangement joins TRBV6-1 to TRBJ2-1; the D call may be TRBD1 or TRBD2 (5 bases each). Trimming shortened V by 7 bases and J by 3 bases, and 19 bases separated the two germline ends. Germline CDR1 MNHNS, CDR2 SASEGT. The CDR3 is made up of 16 amino acids. DNA of the CDR3: TGTGCCAGCATTCGGGACCCAACCCTCTACTACAATGAGCAGTTCTTC. It encodes CASIRDPTLYYNEQFF.

This chain joins TRBV5-1 and TRBJ1-1; D possibly corresponds to TRBD1 (5 bases). V lost 0 bases and J 4 bases, leaving 10 bases between the germline ends. Germline-derived CDR1 and CDR2 are SGHRS and YFSETQ. The CDR3 spans 14 residues. In DNA form, the CDR3 reads TGCGCCAGCAGCTTGGTTCCCGGGGGCACTGAAGCTTTCTTT. This sequence encodes CASSLVPGGTEAFF.

The rearrangement joins TRBV12-3 or TRBV12-4 to TRBJ2-7; 8 bases align to TRBD2. J lost 3 bases, V lost 5 bases, and 6 bases had no gene match. The CDR3 contains 14 residues. This CDR3 reads CASSQLAVHYEQYF. The CDR3 nucleotides are TGTGCCAGCAGTCAACTAGCGGTTCACTACGAGCAGTACTTC.

There are a few counts of this clonotype. The chain combines TRBV5-4 with TRBJ2-3; the D is unclear. From germline, CDR1 is SGHNT and CDR2 YYREEE (reference sequence). This CDR3 spans 16 amino acids. V gave up 0 bases and J gave up 3 bases, with 14 bases separating them. CDR3 region: CASSLGLSTPTDTQYF. The DNA for the CDR3 is TGTGCCAGCAGCTTGGGGCTATCGACCCCTACAGATACGCAGTATTTT. Using reference TRBV5-4 and TRBJ2-3 for the parts outside the CDR3, the full variable domain is ETGVTQSPTHLIKTRGQQVTLRCSSQSGHNTVSWYQQALGQGPQFIFQYYREEENGRGNFPPRFSGLQFPNYSSELNVNALELDDSALYLCASSLGLSTPTDTQYFGPGTRLTVL.

The chain has TRBV5-1 and TRBJ2-5; 9 bases are shared with TRBD2. Trimming at V came to 2 bases and at J to 2 bases, leaving 10 bases not matched to a gene. Germline V CDR1 and CDR2: SGHRS, YFSETQ. CDR3 length: 17 amino acids. CDR3 sequence: CASSFPAGGPEQETQYF. The CDR3 region has the DNA TGCGCCAGCAGCTTTCCAGCGGGAGGACCCGAGCAAGAGACCCAGTACTTC.

This clonotype was observed a few times. This chain connects TRBV9 to TRBJ2-7, with 9 bases identical to TRBD2. The ends lost 3 bases at V and 2 bases at J; junction bases unmatched: 6. CDR3 length: 15 amino acids. From germline, CDR1 is SGDLS and CDR2 YYNGEE. As DNA, the CDR3 is TGTGCCAGCAGCGCCGCCGCTAGCGGGGCCTACGAGCAGTACTTC. This encodes CASSAAASGAYEQYF. Using reference TRBV9 and TRBJ2-7 for the parts outside the CDR3, the full variable domain is DSGVTQTPKHLITATGQRVTLRCSPRSGDLSVYWYQQSLDQGLQFLIQYYNGEERAKGNILERFSAQQFPDLHSELNLSSLELGDSALYFCASSAAASGAYEQYFGPGTRLTVT.

This clonotype was recorded a few times. The J gene is TRBJ1-1, the V gene TRBV30; D gene uncertain. Looked up from germline, CDR1 is GTSNPN and CDR2 is SVGIG (reference sequence). There are 13 residues in the CDR3. V was trimmed by 0 bases and J by 3 bases, leaving 8 bases between them. The CDR3 DNA reads TGTGCCTGGAGTGTACTGGTCTACACTGAAGCTTTCTTT. Protein: CAWSVLVYTEAFF.